The 19 T cell receptor beta chains below were found in one sample sequenced in a study of blood T cell repertoires in COVID-19. Assay used: immunoSEQ multiplex PCR; TCRdb lists only in-frame clones, some missing. The data contain approximately 94,000 clones, about 80% of them seen just once; the ten biggest clones take up around 10%. The source material was peripheral blood. The receptor source for this set is a woman in her 70s with acute or convalescent COVID-19.

The J gene is TRBJ2-3, the V gene TRBV7-3, with D perhaps TRBD2 (5 bases). This CDR3 has 16 residues. The V gene's germline CDR1 is SGHTA and CDR2 FQGTGA. V was clipped by 7 bases and J by 3 bases, with 20 bases between them. The CDR3, as DNA: TGTGCCAGCACCCATGGGGTGCGGGCCTCAACAGATACGCAGTATTTT. It codes for CASTHGVRASTDTQYF.

The chain joins TRBV5-1 to TRBJ2-3; D possibly corresponds to TRBD2 (6 bases). This CDR3 region has 15 residues. Germline loops: CDR1 SGHRS, CDR2 YFSETQ. With 4 bases removed from V and 2 bases from J, the gap between germline ends came to 14 bases. The CDR3 nucleotides read TGCGCCAGCAGCGTCACGGGGGTCGACACAGATACGCAGTATTTT. Amino acid sequence: CASSVTGVDTDTQYF.

V is TRBV3-1 (or the pseudogene TRBV3-2) and J is TRBJ1-1, with 7 bases aligning to TRBD1. With V trimmed by 0 bases and J by 0 bases, 4 bases remained unmatched. The CDR3 runs to 16 residues. Germline V gene data show CDR1 as LGHDT and CDR2 as YNNKEL (reference sequence). CDR3 loop: CASSQELTGMNTEAFF. The CDR3 coding sequence is TGTGCCAGCAGCCAAGAGCTGACAGGGATGAACACTGAAGCTTTCTTT.

The V call is TRBV6-6, the J call TRBJ2-3; 9 nucleotides agree with TRBD2. CDR1 MNHNY and CDR2 SVGAGI come from the germline V gene (reference sequence). The CDR3 consists of 15 residues. V dropped 5 bases and J dropped 6; count of bases not matched to a gene: 9. In DNA form, the CDR3 reads TGTGCCAGCAGTCCCTCGCGGGGGGGCGACGATACGCAGTATTTT. It yields the protein CASSPSRGGDDTQYF.

There are a few counts of this clone. The chain joins TRBV21-1 to TRBJ1-5; the DNA was not compared with TRBD1, the D call given in the table. TRBV21-1 is designated a pseudogene. The CDR3 is made up of 15 amino acids. In nucleotides, the CDR3 is TGTGCCAGCAGCGTCCGGGACAGCGCAAATCAGCCCCAGCATTTT. This gives the protein CASSVRDSANQPQHF.

The rearrangement uses TRBV3-1 (or the pseudogene TRBV3-2) and TRBJ1-1; D is uncertain. CDR1 is LGHDT and CDR2 is YNNKEL in the germline V gene (reference sequence). Trimming shortened V by 0 bases and J by 1 base, and 9 bases separated the two germline ends. The CDR3 sequence is 15 residues long. CDR3 protein: CASSQDPSPNTEAFF. The DNA of the CDR3 is TGTGCCAGCAGCCAAGATCCAAGCCCGAACACTGAAGCTTTCTTT.

In this sample, this clone turned up once. The chain has TRBV7-9 and TRBJ1-2, with TRBD1 matching over 8 bases. The CDR3 runs 13 residues. Germline loops: CDR1 SEHNR, CDR2 FQNEAQ (reference sequence). Trimming took 5 bases from V and 3 from J; bases not matched to a gene: 2. CDR3 DNA: TGTGCCAGCAGCCCAGGGGGCGACTATGGCTACACCTTC. It specifies CASSPGGDYGYTF.

This chain links TRBV4-3 with TRBJ1-5; D is unclear. V lost 0 bases, J lost 4 bases, and 7 bases lay in between. The germline V gene encodes CDR1 LGHNA and CDR2 YSLEER. The CDR3 covers 14 residues. The CDR3 nucleotides are TGCGCCAGCAGCCAAGAAATCCTGAATCAGCCCCAGCATTTT. Translating it yields CASSQEILNQPQHF.

This chain connects TRBV2 to TRBJ2-3, with D maybe TRBD1 (6 bases). The CDR3 runs to 17 residues. Germline CDR1 SNHLY, CDR2 FYNNEI. V was pared by 7 bases and J by 1 base, with 21 bases between. The CDR3 nucleotides read TGTGCCAGCACCTTCACCAAACAGGGAGCCGGCACAGATACGCAGTATTTT. Translated, it gives CASTFTKQGAGTDTQYF. Together with reference TRBV2 and TRBJ2-3, the CDR3 gives the full variable domain: EPEVTQTPSHQVTQMGQEVILRCVPISNHLYFYWYRQILGQKVEFLVSFYNNEISEKSEIFDDQFSVERPDGSNFTLKIRSTKLEDSAMYFCASTFTKQGAGTDTQYFGPGTRLTVL.

V is TRBV3-1 (or the pseudogene TRBV3-2) and J is TRBJ1-4; D uncertain. Trimming pared 4 bases from V and 5 bases from J, leaving 11 bases between. The CDR3 runs 14 residues. Germline lookup yields CDR1 LGHDT and CDR2 YNNKEL (reference sequence). In DNA, the CDR3 is TGTGCCAGCAGCCGGACTATGATGAATGAAAAACTGTTTTTT. Translated: CASSRTMMNEKLFF.

Only one count was recorded for this clone. The chain recombines TRBV18 with TRBJ2-2; 9 bases fit TRBD1. The CDR3 consists of 15 residues. With 6 bases clipped from V and 2 bases from J, the junction kept 4 bases outside the gene matches. Germline V gene data show CDR1 as KGHSH and CDR2 as LQKENI. CDR3 bases: TGTGCCAGCTCTACGACAGGGGGTAACACCGGGGAGCTGTTTTTT. Residues: CASSTTGGNTGELFF.

The V and J genes are TRBV11-2 and TRBJ2-3; 9 bases line up with TRBD1. V dropped 5 bases and J dropped 2; count of bases not matched to a gene: 2. Germline lookup yields CDR1 SGHAT and CDR2 FQNNGV. CDR3 length equals 14 residues. CDR3 residues: CASSRDRATDTQYF. The CDR3 nucleotides read TGTGCCAGCAGCCGGGACAGGGCCACAGATACGCAGTATTTT. Full variable domain (outside the CDR3, taken from reference TRBV11-2 and TRBJ2-3): EAGVAQSPRYKIIEKRQSVAFWCNPISGHATLYWYQQILGQGPKLLIQFQNNGVVDDSQLPKDRFSAERLKGVDSTLKIQPAKLEDSAVYLCASSRDRATDTQYFGPGTRLTVL.

The genes are TRBV30 and TRBJ1-5; tentatively, D is TRBD1 (5 bases). The CDR3 spans 13 residues. Germline values: CDR1 GTSNPN, CDR2 SVGIG (reference sequence). The V gene lost 5 bases and the J gene lost 7 bases, with 15 bases spanning the gap. CDR3 amino acids: CAWSWQGRQPQHF. The CDR3 DNA is TGTGCCTGGTCATGGCAGGGCAGACAGCCCCAGCATTTT.

J is TRBJ1-1 and V is TRBV18, with 9 bases aligning to TRBD1. Unmatched junction bases numbered 4, after V lost 1 base and J lost 4 bases. The CDR3 sequence is 15 residues long. The germline gives CDR1 KGHSH, CDR2 LQKENI. The CDR3 sequence: CASSPRDRVFTEAFF. DNA for the CDR3: TGTGCCAGCTCACCACGGGACAGGGTTTTCACTGAAGCTTTCTTT.

The chain joins TRBV24-1 to TRBJ2-5; possible D gene TRBD1, 6 bases. Germline CDR1 and CDR2: KGHDR and SFDVKD. There are 13 residues in the CDR3. Trimming removed 7 bases at V and 4 bases at J, with 12 bases between. The CDR3 DNA reads TGTGCCACCAGCAGGGGAGAAGGAGAGACCCAGTACTTC. Its translation is CATSRGEGETQYF.

The gene calls are TRBV6-5 and TRBJ1-1, with TRBD1 matching 7 bases. Germline loops: CDR1 MNHEY, CDR2 SVGAGI. This CDR3 contains 14 residues. V lost 6 bases, J lost 0 bases, and 4 bases stayed unmatched. CDR3 sequence reads: CASRKGQMNTEAFF. As DNA, the CDR3 is TGTGCCAGCAGGAAGGGACAGATGAACACTGAAGCTTTCTTT.

The chain couples TRBV5-1 to TRBJ2-3; TRBD2 agrees at 8 bases. The V gene's germline CDR1 is SGHRS and CDR2 YFSETQ. CDR3 size: 14 residues. The trim removed 3 bases at V and 2 bases at J, leaving 2 bases unmatched. The CDR3 DNA reads TGCGCCAGCAGCTCCGGGGGGGCCACAGATACGCAGTATTTT. Its translation: CASSSGGATDTQYF.

This sequence joins TRBV6-1 and TRBJ1-4; D is uncertain. Trimming pared 3 bases from V and 7 bases from J, leaving 15 bases between. CDR1 MNHNS and CDR2 SASEGT come from the germline V gene. The CDR3 contains 15 residues. CDR3 coding DNA: TGTGCCAGCAGTGAGGTGTCAGGTCTGTTTGAAAAACTGTTTTTT. It codes for CASSEVSGLFEKLFF.

The J gene is TRBJ2-2, the V gene TRBV5-6, with D hard to call. Germline lookup yields CDR1 SGHDT and CDR2 YYEEEE. V lost 3 bases and J lost 5, with 8 bases in between. There are 13 residues in the CDR3. CDR3 loop: CASSWRPTGELFF. CDR3 DNA sequence: TGTGCCAGCAGCTGGAGACCAACCGGGGAGCTGTTTTTT.